The sequence of this T cell receptor beta chain was determined in a study of regulatory T cells in long-lasting Graves disease. Relying on iRepertoire HTBI primers and Arm-PCR of CDR3 regions, the team built TCR beta libraries. MiXCR was run by TCRdb on the multiplex PCR reads, yielding one entry per CDR3 protein. The table has approximately 460,000 distinct CDR3 sequences, about 17% seen once. The CDR3 length is 14 residues. Germline V lookup: CDR1 SNHLY, CDR2 FYNNEI. Trimming took off 7 bases at V and 11 bases at J, with 23 bases between the two ends. The time point: newly diagnosed GD, antithyroid drugs for less than 3 months. PBMC RNA was the source of the TCR library. As concerns this clonotype: Given a far larger clone just one base away, this is likely a sequencing read error.

This same sample was also part of a study on T cells in Graves' hyperthyroidism and ophthalmopathy. As that study records: Pregnant or lactating patients were excluded, as were those with uncontrolled infection or other autoimmune disease. Each diagnosis drew on symptoms, thyroxine, TRAb, thyroid ultrasound and orbital computed tomography findings. Most clonotypes expanded in the thyroid (above 0.001) were also present in blood.

The receptor was isolated from a woman aged 30 to 39 with Graves disease. The chain couples TRBV2 to TRBJ2-5, with a possible D match to TRBD1 (6 bases). The input for sequencing was peripheral blood mononuclear cells (PBMCs), taken at new diagnosis, from a patient treated with antithyroid drugs. The CDR3 region has the DNA TGTGCCAGCAACCCCGGGACAACATACAATGAGCAGTACTTC. It codes for CASNPGTTYNEQYF.